A single sample is the source of the 27 T cell receptor beta chains below, sequenced in a study of T-cell reconstitution after alpha-beta-depleted transplantation in children. Molecular barcoding with unique molecular identifiers was used for the TCRbeta library. MiXCR, applied by TCRdb to the PCR reads, yields one record per CDR3 protein. The top ten hold approximately 6.3% of the sample, which has roughly 240,000 distinct CDR3 sequences, around 7.5% seen once. The sequencing used PBMCs, mostly from graft donor cells, collected 180 days after TCRalphabeta/CD19-depleted stem cell transplant. Receptors originate from a male patient between 5 and 17 years old who had a stem cell transplant for acute lymphoblastic leukemia, so the T cells may come from the graft donor.

This clonotype has a count of ten or more. The chain links TRBV18 to TRBJ2-7; possibly TRBD1 or TRBD2 for D (7 bases each). With 5 bases removed from V and 7 bases from J, the gap between germline ends came to 18 bases. The CDR3 runs 14 residues. Germline CDR1 is KGHSH and CDR2 is LQKENI. The CDR3 loop reads CASSTQGRALEQYF. CDR3 nucleotides: TGTGCCAGCTCAACACAGGGGAGGGCCTTAGAGCAGTACTTC.

This clonotype was seen many times. V and J are TRBV19 and TRBJ1-1, with 10 bases lining up with TRBD1. The germline CDR1 and CDR2 sequences are LNHDA and SQIVND (reference sequence). The CDR3 has 14 residues. The V gene end was trimmed by 4 bases and the J gene end by 3 bases; junction bases not matched to a gene: 2. DNA of the CDR3: TGTGCCAGTAGTAAGGGACAGGGGTACACTGAAGCTTTCTTT. Translation: CASSKGQGYTEAFF.

This clonotype was seen ten or more times. CDR3: CASGPQHF. The CDR3 nucleotides read TGTGCCAGCGGCCCCCAGCATTTT. The chain is built from TRBV28 and TRBJ1-5; D unresolved. Germline V gene lookup returns CDR1 MDHEN and CDR2 SYDVKM. V was cut by 8 bases and J by 10 bases, with 3 bases left in between. This CDR3 spans 8 amino acids.

This clonotype was found many times. The chain employs TRBV28 and TRBJ1-2, with a weak D call TRBD1 (6 bases). The V end was cut by 4 bases, the J end by 3 bases, with 9 bases between. The CDR3 loop spans 13 amino acids. Germline V gene sequence: CDR1 MDHEN, CDR2 SYDVKM. CDR3 coding DNA: TGTGCCAGCAGTTCGTACAGGGACTATGGCTACACCTTC. This encodes CASSSYRDYGYTF.

This clonotype was observed at least ten times. The CDR3 region is CASSYEQGAVGELFF. As DNA, the CDR3 is TGTGCCAGCAGTTATGAACAGGGGGCAGTCGGGGAGCTGTTTTTT. The V gene is TRBV6-5, the J gene TRBJ2-2, with 9 bases that match TRBD1. The J segment lost 7 bases and the V segment lost 3 bases, leaving 6 bases of the junction unmatched. Germline CDR1 is MNHEY and CDR2 is SVGAGI. This CDR3 is built from 15 residues.

This clonotype showed up many times. The rearrangement links TRBV12-3 or TRBV12-4 to TRBJ1-2, with no clear D. Trimming stripped 5 bases from V and 5 bases from J, with 9 bases between. The CDR3 has 12 amino acids. CDR3 residues: CASSGRRYGYTF. Here the CDR3 DNA reads TGTGCCAGCAGTGGCAGGAGGTATGGCTACACCTTC.

There are many counts of this clonotype. The chain combines TRBV28 with TRBJ1-2, with TRBD1 identical over 7 bases. Germline CDR1 and CDR2: MDHEN and SYDVKM. The CDR3 consists of 16 residues. The V segment lost 1 base and the J segment 4 bases; nucleotides outside the gene matches: 9. DNA of the CDR3: TGTGCCAGCAGTTTATTAGGGAGGGGGCAGGTCTATGGCTACACCTTC. Protein: CASSLLGRGQVYGYTF.

This clonotype was seen at least ten times. The V and J genes are TRBV10-3 and TRBJ2-7, with D perhaps given as TRBD1 or TRBD2 (6 bases each). The CDR3 length is 16 residues. V lost 0 bases and J lost 7, with 19 bases in between. Germline CDR1 and CDR2: ENHRY and SYGVKD. In DNA form, the CDR3 reads TGTGCCATCAGTGAGTCGACTAGGGACAATTCCTTAGAGCAGTACTTC. Translation: CAISESTRDNSLEQYF.

This clonotype was detected ten times or more. This chain links TRBV14 with TRBJ2-7, with D unclear. The V gene lost 6 bases and the J gene lost 2 bases, with 11 bases spanning the gap. The CDR3 is 13 amino acids. From germline, CDR1 is SGHDN and CDR2 FVKESK. The CDR3 loop reads CASRASGAYEQYF. DNA for the CDR3: TGTGCCAGCAGGGCTAGTGGGGCCTACGAGCAGTACTTC.

Concerning this clonotype: A much larger clone differs by one base, so this may be a read error. CDR3 in amino acids: CASSLRSLAQPQHF. DNA of the CDR3: TGTGCCAGCAGTTTGAGATCCCTAGCACAGCCCCAGCATTTT. The rearrangement joins TRBV27 to TRBJ1-5; D gene uncertain. Trimming took off 3 bases at V and 7 bases at J, with 13 bases between the two ends. Germline V gives CDR1 MNHEY, CDR2 SMNVEV (reference sequence). This CDR3 comprises 14 residues.

This clonotype was seen at least ten times. This chain links TRBV10-3 with TRBJ2-7; 11 bases fit TRBD1. CDR1 is ENHRY, CDR2 SYGVKD, per germline. V was clipped by 11 bases and J by 3 bases; unmatched bases: 12. This CDR3 contains 15 residues. The CDR3 DNA reads as TGTGCCTCCGGGGAGAGGGGGACAGGGGGCTACGAGCAGTACTTC. Translation: CASGERGTGGYEQYF.

The chain links TRBV4-3 to TRBJ2-5; 9 bases are a match to TRBD1. From germline, CDR1 is LGHNA and CDR2 YSLEER. J was trimmed by 3 bases and V by 10 bases; bases with no gene match: 6. The CDR3 extends over 13 amino acids. The CDR3 DNA sequence: TGCGCCACCGAGGACAGGGGTGAAGAGACCCAGTACTTC. It specifies CATEDRGEETQYF.

This clonotype came up many times. V is TRBV12-3 or TRBV12-4 and J is TRBJ2-5; 10 bases align to TRBD2. V lost 1 base to trimming and J lost 5 bases; unmatched junction nucleotides: 10. The CDR3 spans 17 residues. This chain's CDR3 is CASSLGTSGLIGETQYF. The CDR3 nucleotides read TGTGCCAGCAGTTTAGGGACTAGCGGCCTCATCGGGGAGACCCAGTACTTC.

There are many counts of this clonotype. The CDR3 sequence: CASSWAGRLGEQYF. The DNA for the CDR3 is TGTGCCAGCAGCTGGGCAGGGCGTCTGGGAGAGCAGTACTTC. The rearrangement uses TRBV5-6 and TRBJ2-7; weak D call: TRBD1 (5 bases). The CDR3 is 14 amino acids. CDR1 is SGHDT, CDR2 YYEEEE, per germline. The ends were cut back, 3 bases at V and 7 bases at J, with 17 bases in the middle. Complete variable domain (other parts from reference TRBV5-6 and TRBJ2-7): DAGVTQSPTHLIKTRGQQVTLRCSPKSGHDTVSWYQQALGQGPQFIFQYYEEEERQRGNFPDRFSGHQFPNYSSELNVNALLLGDSALYLCASSWAGRLGEQYFGPGTRLTVT.

This clonotype was detected ten times or more. The chain joins TRBV6-6 to TRBJ1-2, with D unclear. The germline gives CDR1 MNHNY, CDR2 SVGAGI (reference sequence). The CDR3 extends over 12 amino acids. V shed 5 bases and J shed 8 bases, with 12 bases lying between them. For the CDR3, the DNA is TGTGCCAGCAGTACTGGTCCGCCGGGCTACACCTTC. Encoded protein: CASSTGPPGYTF.

This CDR3 reads CASSLTVINEKLFF. DNA for the CDR3: TGTGCCAGCAGCCTGACAGTAATTAATGAAAAACTGTTTTTT. The chain uses TRBV11-2 and TRBJ1-4; a weak D match, TRBD1 (5 bases). Germline CDR1 SGHAT, CDR2 FQNNGV. CDR3 length: 14 amino acids. Trimming cost V 5 bases and J 4 bases, with 11 bases left between them.

This clonotype was observed many times. The chain uses TRBV4-1 and TRBJ2-5; 7 nucleotides align to TRBD2. V trimming: 3 bases; J trimming: 0 bases; junction bases outside the gene matches: 4. In germline, CDR1 is MGHRA, CDR2 YSYEKL. CDR3 length equals 15 residues. The CDR3 DNA sequence: TGCGCCAGCAGCCAGAGTGGACTAGACCAAGAGACCCAGTACTTC. The encoded protein is CASSQSGLDQETQYF.

This clonotype showed up just a few times. The V call is TRBV19, the J call TRBJ2-1; either TRBD1 or TRBD2 may fit D (5 bases each). The CDR3 covers 14 residues. CDR1 is LNHDA, CDR2 SQIVND, per germline (reference sequence). Trimming took 1 base from V and 3 from J, leaving 7 bases between them. The CDR3 loop reads CASSIVGGYNEQFF. Here the CDR3 DNA reads TGTGCCAGTAGTATAGTTGGGGGCTACAATGAGCAGTTCTTC.

This clonotype has ten or more counts. The chain carries TRBV10-3 and TRBJ1-2; no reliable D call. CDR1 and CDR2 from the germline V gene are ENHRY and SYGVKD. Trimming pared 8 bases from V and 6 bases from J, leaving 10 bases between. This CDR3 region has 11 residues. The CDR3 loop is CAILGLDGYTF. CDR3 nucleotide sequence: TGTGCCATCTTGGGTTTGGATGGCTACACCTTC.

This clonotype was counted at least ten times. The CDR3 protein is CASSSQSASGANVLTF. DNA of the CDR3: TGTGCCAGCAGTTCCCAGTCTGCCTCTGGGGCCAACGTCCTGACTTTC. The chain joins TRBV7-9 to TRBJ2-6; unclear D gene. The CDR3 totals 16 residues. The ends were cut back, 6 bases at V and 0 bases at J, with 12 bases in the middle. The germline gives CDR1 SEHNR, CDR2 FQNEAQ (reference sequence).

This clonotype was observed at least ten times. CDR3 nucleotide sequence: TGTGCCAGCTCCTATGGCGGGGGGGCCGGTGAGCAGTACTTC. It codes for CASSYGGGAGEQYF. The genes are TRBV6-1 and TRBJ2-7; 9 bases agree with TRBD2. Losses at the gene ends were 8 bases for V and 7 bases for J; bases not matched to a gene: 12. Per germline, CDR1 MNHNS and CDR2 SASEGT. CDR3 length equals 14 residues.

Notes on this clonotype: Germline is not matched at one junction end, which may reflect a read error. The chain is built from TRBV12-3 or TRBV12-4 and TRBJ2-2; 8 nucleotides line up with TRBD1. CDR3 length: 16 residues. CDR3 loop: CACSSRTGWNTGELFF. The CDR3 coding sequence is TGTGCCTGCAGTTCCAGGACAGGGTGGAACACCGGGGAGCTGTTTTTT.

This clonotype was observed at least ten times. The chain employs TRBV12-3 or TRBV12-4 and TRBJ2-3, with 11 bases lining up with TRBD2. This CDR3 has 16 amino acids. The junction had 7 bases not matched to a gene; V was cut back by 6 bases and J by 2 bases. CDR3 bases: TGTGCCAGCAGGCGGCATAGCGGGGGGGCCACAGATACGCAGTATTTT. It codes for CASRRHSGGATDTQYF.

This clonotype was counted at least ten times. V gene TRBV12-3 or TRBV12-4 combines with J gene TRBJ2-3; D is uncertain. The CDR3 sequence is 15 residues long. V gave up 3 bases and J gave up 2 bases, with 12 bases separating them. The CDR3 here is CASSFSLAYTDTQYF. The CDR3 DNA is TGTGCCAGCAGTTTTTCCCTGGCGTACACAGATACGCAGTATTTT.

This clonotype was seen ten or more times. The V call is TRBV7-2, the J call TRBJ2-7, with 10 bases fitting TRBD1. CDR3 length equals 15 residues. Germline-derived CDR1 and CDR2 are SGHTA and FQGNSA. J was trimmed by 5 bases and V by 5 bases; bases with no gene match: 9. As DNA, the CDR3 is TGTGCCAGCAGCCAACGCCGGGACAGGGGCCACGAGCAGTACTTC. Protein product: CASSQRRDRGHEQYF.

This clonotype was observed at least ten times. The chain combines TRBV25-1 with TRBJ2-1; 7 nucleotides agree with TRBD2. Germline trimming cut 4 bases from V and 4 bases from J; bases unmatched to any gene: 1. This CDR3 comprises 13 residues. Per the germline V gene, CDR1 is MGHDK and CDR2 is SYGVNS. CDR3 DNA: TGTGCCAGCAGTGCAGCGGGATACAATGAGCAGTTCTTC. Protein sequence: CASSAAGYNEQFF.

This clonotype came up many times. This chain joins TRBV4-3 and TRBJ2-3, with 10 bases matching TRBD2. The V gene end was trimmed by 0 bases and the J gene end by 0 bases; junction bases not matched to a gene: 21. This CDR3 is built from 23 residues. In germline, CDR1 is LGHNA, CDR2 YSLEER. The CDR3 reads CASSQEEEGSGGLLPPSTDTQYF. CDR3 coding DNA: TGCGCCAGCAGCCAAGAAGAAGAAGGTAGCGGGGGGTTGTTACCCCCTAGCACAGATACGCAGTATTTT.